This record concerns one T cell receptor (beta chain) sequence. The antigen is unknown. Likely unrecorded immune exposures existed in these nominally healthy donors. The germline CDR1 and CDR2 sequences are SEHNR and FQNEAQ (reference sequence). The CDR3 covers 14 residues. V lost 7 bases and J 5 bases, leaving 15 bases between the germline ends. This entry belongs to a study of cytomegalovirus exposure and HLA in healthy donors. Study-wide points: In an earlier analysis, productive rearrangement rates for most beta V segments clustered near 87% or 30%. A missense variant in DCLRE1C was later tied to TCR beta V- and J-gene trimming. Listed as cytomegalovirus-associated were roughly 180 TCR beta chains.

Both 60 Vbeta primers and 13 Jbeta primers went into the PCR. Generated by immunoSEQ multiplex PCR, the TCRdb table keeps only in-frame clones and is missing some. The sample yields more than 85,000 clones, over 65% seen once. Sequenced material: PBMCs. This clonotype originated in a woman in her 30s in good health and CMV-seronegative. The genes are TRBV7-9 and TRBJ2-1; D remains unclear. The CDR3 loop is CASNSRSRDNEQFF. In DNA form, the CDR3 reads TGTGCCAGCAACTCGAGGTCCCGGGACAATGAGCAGTTCTTC.